Listed here are 2 T cell receptor beta chains from one sample, sequenced in a study of cytomegalovirus exposure and HLA in healthy donors. It was with 60 Vbeta and 13 Jbeta primers that the PCR ran. TCRdb's copy holds only in-frame clones and misses some; the assay was immunoSEQ multiplex PCR. Of more than 150,000 clones listed, 80% are singletons. Material for sequencing was PBMCs. The receptors stem from a woman under 40 in good health and CMV-seronegative.

The V call is TRBV6-5, the J call TRBJ2-2, with 7 bases aligning to TRBD1. The trim removed 1 base at V and 4 bases at J, leaving 3 bases unmatched. CDR1 and CDR2 (germline): MNHEY, SVGAGI. CDR3 size: 15 residues. CDR3 nucleotides: TGTGCCAGCAGTTACTTGGGACAGCCCACCGGGGAGCTGTTTTTT. Its protein product is CASSYLGQPTGELFF.

The rearrangement uses TRBV5-1 and TRBJ2-5; D is unresolved. The V gene's germline CDR1 is SGHRS and CDR2 YFSETQ. This CDR3 is 14 amino acids long. Trimming removed 1 base from V and 1 base from J, with 8 bases in between. The CDR3 reads CASSLPSSQETQYF. CDR3 DNA sequence: TGCGCCAGCAGCTTGCCCTCTAGCCAAGAGACCCAGTACTTC.